The 8 T cell receptor beta chains below were found in one sample sequenced in a study of cytomegalovirus exposure and HLA in healthy donors. The PCR ran on 60 Vbeta and 13 Jbeta primers. Profiled with immunoSEQ multiplex PCR; TCRdb holds only in-frame clones, not every one. The table shows roughly 230,000 clones, with 80% to 95% occurring only once. Material: PBMCs. The receptors here all came from a girl aged 2 to 9 in good health and CMV-seronegative.

The V and J genes are TRBV5-1 and TRBJ2-1, with D possibly being TRBD1 (7 bases). Trimming stripped 3 bases from V and 9 bases from J, with 13 bases between. Germline loops: CDR1 SGHRS, CDR2 YFSETQ. The CDR3 loop spans 13 amino acids. The CDR3 DNA reads TGCGCCAGCAGCTCCGAGCAGGGGGGTGAGCAGTTCTTC. It codes for CASSSEQGGEQFF.

The chain links TRBV2 to TRBJ1-5, with D tentatively TRBD1 (6 bases). With 3 bases removed from V and 0 bases from J, the gap between germline ends came to 12 bases. Germline V gives CDR1 SNHLY, CDR2 FYNNEI. This CDR3 spans 16 amino acids. CDR3 region: CASSELGTLSNQPQHF. The CDR3 DNA reads TGTGCCAGCAGTGAGCTCGGGACACTTAGCAATCAGCCCCAGCATTTT.

CDR3 in amino acids: CASSQAWTGGNQPQHF. CDR3 DNA sequence: TGTGCCAGCAGCCAAGCGTGGACAGGGGGCAATCAGCCCCAGCATTTT. The rearrangement links TRBV4-2 to TRBJ1-5, with 9 bases matching TRBD1. V shed 1 base and J 2 bases; nucleotides not matched to a gene: 3. The germline CDR1 and CDR2 sequences are LGHNA and YNFKEQ. CDR3 length: 16 amino acids.

The rearrangement links TRBV6-1 to TRBJ2-7; TRBD1 might be the D (6 bases). This CDR3 is 12 amino acids long. Between the trimmed V and J ends, which lost 6 bases and 3 bases, there was a span of 9 bases. The germline V gene has CDR1 MNHNS and CDR2 SASEGT. CDR3 loop: CASRDSLYEQYF. The CDR3 coding sequence is TGTGCCAGCAGGGACAGCCTCTACGAGCAGTACTTC.

Concerning this clone itself: Distinct nucleotide sequences in the sample also encode this CDR3. This chain joins TRBV5-8 and TRBJ1-5, with TRBD1 matching over 7 bases. CDR1 is SGHTS, CDR2 YDEGEE, per germline. The CDR3 is 15 amino acids. V trimming: 4 bases; J trimming: 7 bases; junction bases outside the gene matches: 11. In DNA, the CDR3 is TGTGCCAGCAGCCTCGGAGGGGGCGGAGGGCAGCCCCAGCATTTT. Translated: CASSLGGGGGQPQHF.

This clone was detected once. The gene calls are TRBV29-1 and TRBJ2-7; 10 positions agree with TRBD1. Germline V gives CDR1 SQVTM, CDR2 ANQGSEA. The CDR3 is made up of 15 amino acids. With 0 bases clipped from V and 0 bases from J, the junction kept 2 bases outside the gene matches. For the CDR3, the DNA is TGCAGCGTTGAAGAGGGACAGGGGTTCTCCTACGAGCAGTACTTC. The encoded protein is CSVEEGQGFSYEQYF.

The V and J genes are TRBV11-2 and TRBJ1-1, with D possibly being TRBD1 (5 bases). Trimming shortened V by 4 bases and J by 1 base, and 10 bases separated the two germline ends. The germline V gene encodes CDR1 SGHAT and CDR2 FQNNGV. This CDR3 has 14 residues. The CDR3 sequence is CASSWGLRNTEAFF. The DNA of the CDR3 is TGTGCCAGCAGCTGGGGACTCCGGAACACTGAAGCTTTCTTT.

The chain combines TRBV29-1 with TRBJ2-2; 7 bases fit TRBD1. The CDR3 runs to 13 residues. J was trimmed by 5 bases and V by 4 bases; bases with no gene match: 4. CDR1 and CDR2 (germline): SQVTM, ANQGSEA. Here the CDR3 reads CSVGGGWTGELFF. CDR3 nucleotides: TGCAGCGTTGGAGGGGGCTGGACCGGGGAGCTGTTTTTT.